Sequencing of this T cell receptor (beta chain) was carried out in a study of vaccination and CD4 T cells after COVID-19 (dated by TCRdb to the early 2020s). Background for the entire study: SARS-CoV-2 positivity had been established in the convalescent patients by nasal swab PCR, and mild disease was recorded in eight to ten of these patients and severe disease in one. Post-vaccine blood samples were taken a median of about 70 days after the second vaccine dose, with a range of roughly 13 to 250 days. The convalescent cohort included six males and four females, with two Hispanic individuals, seven Caucasians, two Asians and one multiracial person. The spike-specific CD4+ TCR repertoire was compared before and after mRNA vaccination in over nine COVID-19 convalescent patients and several infection-naive healthy vaccine recipients. Participants received two doses of either the Pfizer-BioNTech BNT162b2 vaccine (n=8) or the Moderna mRNA-1273 vaccine (n=2). Post-COVID blood samples were collected from convalescent patients a median of around 100 days after diagnosis, with a range of roughly 35 to 170 days.

The convalescent patients' positive SARS-CoV-2 PCR tests were from March to December 2020, which was before the Alpha, Beta and Delta variants emerged in the United States. Ficoll-Paque Plus gradient centrifugation was used to isolate PBMCs from whole blood, and the isolated PBMCs were then either used fresh or cryopreserved at -140C. Libraries came from PCR. Instrument on record: Illumina iSeq 100. In the original analysis: Non-productive sequences were removed, and CDR3s not starting with C, not ending with F or W, or shorter than 7 amino acids were discarded. Using R version 3.6.1, CDR3 homology was evaluated through Levenshtein distances (stringdist) along with unrooted phylogenetic trees (ape). TCRdb reworked the public reads: Q25 trimming with fastp, MiXCR clone assembly, productive beta chains retained. Each entry merges the rows of one CDR3 protein and shows their most common DNA and genes. These V and J calls rely on TCRdb rather than the paper's analysis. This sample is represented by about 15,000 distinct CDR3 sequences; approximately 66% of them were singletons. In total, the top ten clones hold 1.1% of the sample.

Regarding this clonotype: The antigen it binds to is not known. Nothing much larger sits one base from this clone, and base qualities are not available.

Summary of the overall study and its limitations: In convalescent patients, a median around 84% of post-vaccine SARS-CoV-2-reactive clones were detected only after vaccination, and vaccine-specific priming was suggested by this finding. The number of convalescent patients in the study was relatively small, and the study did not examine early timepoints following natural infection. The median number of SARS-CoV-2-reactive clonotypes rose from around 22 after infection to roughly 38 after vaccination, but the change was not significant. Nearly all vaccine-specific clones in convalescent patients (304 of 307) were mono-reactive for SARS-CoV-2 spike rather than cross-reactive with common cold coronaviruses.

The CDR3, cysteine through phenylalanine, is 14 amino acids long. Only the CDR3 region is kept as DNA, spanning 42 bases read in frame from base 1. CDR1 is given as LNHDA and CDR2 as SQIVND, both from the germline V gene (reference sequence). V is shortened by 3 bases, J by 2 bases, and the region joining them spans 10 bases. Recombination joined TRBV19 with TRBJ1-1; the D gene remains uncertain. This TCR was recovered from a human donor who had recovered from COVID-19. The material sequenced was CD4+ T cells from blood, taken after SARS-CoV-2 vaccination. Read as DNA, the sequence is TGTGCCAGTAGTATTGGGTATCTAAACACTGAAGCTTTCTTT. Its protein product is CASSIGYLNTEAFF.